The 22 T cell receptor beta chains given below trace back to one sample, sequenced in a study of cytomegalovirus exposure and HLA in healthy donors. PCR employed 60 Vbeta and 13 Jbeta primers. Profiled with immunoSEQ multiplex PCR; TCRdb holds only in-frame clones, not every one. Here the sample spans about 160,000 clones, roughly four fifths being singletons. The sample consisted of PBMCs. The receptors were gathered from a male donor in good health and CMV-seropositive.

This clone turned up a few times. The chain combines TRBV7-2 with TRBJ2-7; D is possibly TRBD2 (6 bases). This CDR3 contains 14 residues. The germline V gene has CDR1 SGHTA and CDR2 FQGNSA. Trimming pared 5 bases from V and 0 bases from J, leaving 11 bases between. The CDR3 is CASSASGSSYEQYF. In DNA, the CDR3 is TGTGCCAGCAGCGCCAGCGGGTCCTCCTACGAGCAGTACTTC.

This clone has more than one count but fewer than ten. The chain joins TRBV19 to TRBJ1-1; D remains ambiguous. The CDR3 consists of 12 residues. Germline loops: CDR1 LNHDA, CDR2 SQIVND (reference sequence). The germline V and J ends were trimmed by 10 bases and 4 bases, with 13 bases remaining between them. Here the CDR3 DNA reads TGTGCCACCCAGGCGGGTGTCACTGAAGCTTTCTTT. Residues: CATQAGVTEAFF.

This clone was recorded a few times. The rearrangement links TRBV5-8 to TRBJ2-5; D is possibly TRBD2 (6 bases). Trimming removed 4 bases from V and 7 bases from J, with 23 bases in between. The length of the CDR3 is 16 residues. Germline CDR1 reads SGHTS; CDR2 reads YDEGEE. The chain's CDR3 is CASSPVGRPAWATQYF. CDR3 DNA sequence: TGTGCCAGCAGCCCCGTGGGGAGGCCCGCTTGGGCGACCCAGTACTTC.

DNA of the CDR3: TGTGCCAGCAGTTTATTAGGGGGAATAGCCAAAAACATTCAGTACTTC. Translation gives CASSLLGGIAKNIQYF. The gene calls are TRBV28 and TRBJ2-4; a possible D gene is TRBD1 (6 bases). This CDR3 region has 16 residues. The V end lost 1 base, the J end lost 0 bases, and 10 bases lay between the germline ends. Per the germline V gene, CDR1 is MDHEN and CDR2 is SYDVKM.

This chain links TRBV11-2 with TRBJ2-1; the D gene is possibly TRBD2 (5 bases). Germline V lookup: CDR1 SGHAT, CDR2 FQNNGV. The V end lost 3 bases, the J end lost 7 bases, and 13 bases lay between the germline ends. The CDR3 extends over 14 amino acids. The CDR3 loop is CASSFRGFRNEQFF. The CDR3 nucleotides read TGTGCCAGCAGCTTTCGAGGGTTCAGGAATGAGCAGTTCTTC.

The chain is built from TRBV19 and TRBJ2-1; possible D gene TRBD2, 6 bases. Trimming removed 3 bases at V and 0 bases at J, with 9 bases between. Germline assignment: CDR1 LNHDA and CDR2 SQIVND (reference sequence). The CDR3 totals 15 residues. The CDR3 loop reads CASSILAASYNEQFF. CDR3 nucleotides: TGTGCCAGTAGTATTTTAGCGGCCTCCTACAATGAGCAGTTCTTC.

The V gene is TRBV29-1, the J gene TRBJ2-7; possible D gene TRBD2, 5 bases. Trimming cost V 6 bases and J 1 base, with 13 bases left between them. There are 13 residues in the CDR3. Germline CDR1 is SQVTM and CDR2 is ANQGSEA. The CDR3 here is CSVLGRGSYEQYF. In DNA form, the CDR3 reads TGCAGCGTCTTAGGTCGGGGATCCTACGAGCAGTACTTC.

V is TRBV30 and J is TRBJ1-5; TRBD1 matches 7 bases. V gave up 1 base and J gave up 7 bases; unmatched junction bases: 16. CDR1 and CDR2 from the germline V gene are GTSNPN and SVGIG (reference sequence). This CDR3 has 17 residues. Written as DNA, the CDR3 is TGTGCCTGGAGTGCTACCCATGAGCTTAACAGGGGACAGCCCCAGCATTTT. Its protein product is CAWSATHELNRGQPQHF.

The chain couples TRBV30 to TRBJ1-2; TRBD1 might be the D (5 bases). V lost 0 bases to trimming and J lost 4 bases, with 9 bases between them. Germline V gene lookup returns CDR1 GTSNPN and CDR2 SVGIG (reference sequence). The CDR3 contains 13 residues. This CDR3 is CAWSVMGGYGYTF. The CDR3 DNA is TGTGCCTGGAGTGTTATGGGGGGCTATGGCTACACCTTC.

V and J are TRBV28 and TRBJ2-1; 10 bases fit TRBD2. The J segment lost 0 bases and the V segment lost 8 bases, leaving 4 bases of the junction unmatched. From germline, CDR1 is MDHEN and CDR2 SYDVKM. This CDR3 has 15 amino acids. The CDR3 coding sequence is TGTGCCAGCCCTCCTAGCGGGAGCTCCTACAATGAGCAGTTCTTC. This translates into CASPPSGSSYNEQFF.

This chain joins TRBV5-1 and TRBJ2-1, with 9 bases fitting TRBD2. The junction had 12 bases not matched to a gene; V was cut back by 6 bases and J by 8 bases. CDR3 length: 15 residues. CDR1 and CDR2 from the germline V gene are SGHRS and YFSETQ. The CDR3 here is CASKRSGLARDEQFF. The CDR3 DNA is TGCGCCAGCAAGAGATCCGGACTAGCGAGGGATGAGCAGTTCTTC. Drawing the rest from reference TRBV5-1 and TRBJ2-1, the complete variable domain is KAGVTQTPRYLIKTRGQQVTLSCSPISGHRSVSWYQQTPGQGLQFLFEYFSETQRNKGNFPGRFSGRQFSNSRSEMNVSTLELGDSALYLCASKRSGLARDEQFFGPGTRLTVL.

V gene TRBV19 combines with J gene TRBJ2-5; D is undetermined. The CDR3 is made up of 13 amino acids. V lost 1 base and J lost 3, with 6 bases in between. Germline CDR1 and CDR2: LNHDA and SQIVND (reference sequence). The CDR3 nucleotides read TGTGCCAGTAGTATAGGAGACAAAGAGACCCAGTACTTC. It yields the protein CASSIGDKETQYF. The full variable domain, in which reference TRBV19 and TRBJ2-5 provide the parts outside the CDR3, is DGGITQSPKYLFRKEGQNVTLSCEQNLNHDAMYWYRQDPGQGLRLIYYSQIVNDFQKGDIAEGYSVSREKKESFPLTVTSAQKNPTAFYLCASSIGDKETQYFGPGTRLLVL.

The chain combines TRBV27 with TRBJ1-3, with a tentative D call TRBD1 (6 bases). Trimming stripped 5 bases from V and 4 bases from J, with 18 bases between. The CDR3 runs 16 residues. Looked up from germline, CDR1 is MNHEY and CDR2 is SMNVEV (reference sequence). CDR3 in amino acids: CASSAKNTGSGNTIYF. The CDR3 DNA follows: TGTGCCAGCAGTGCCAAAAATACAGGGTCGGGAAACACCATATATTTT.

V usage is TRBV28 and J usage is TRBJ1-5; 11 nucleotides match TRBD1. This CDR3 has 16 amino acids. V was clipped by 5 bases and J by 5 bases; unmatched bases: 8. Germline V lookup: CDR1 MDHEN, CDR2 SYDVKM. The CDR3 nucleotides are TGTGCCAGCAGTCCCTGGACAGGGGGCTTAGATCAGCCCCAGCATTTT. Protein: CASSPWTGGLDQPQHF.

The rearrangement links TRBV10-1 to TRBJ2-7, with 7 bases identical to TRBD2. Germline-derived CDR1 and CDR2 are WNHNN and SYGVQD (reference sequence). Trimming took 6 bases from V and 1 from J; bases not matched to a gene: 9. The CDR3 is 15 amino acids. CDR3 sequence (DNA): TGCGCCAGCAGCGAAACGGCCGGGGGGTCCTACGAGCAGTACTTC. As protein: CASSETAGGSYEQYF.

The chain employs TRBV6-5 and TRBJ1-5, with TRBD1 matching over 9 bases. V shed 8 bases, J shed 4 bases, and the junction held 9 bases outside the gene matches. The CDR3 loop spans 15 amino acids. Germline CDR1 is MNHEY and CDR2 is SVGAGI. The CDR3 loop is CASRPAGQGNQPQHF. CDR3 bases: TGTGCCAGCCGACCCGCGGGACAGGGAAATCAGCCCCAGCATTTT.

This clone was seen a handful of times. The chain joins TRBV6-1 to TRBJ2-7; 9 bases are a match to TRBD2. Germline V gives CDR1 MNHNS, CDR2 SASEGT. With 6 bases clipped from V and 3 bases from J, the junction kept 6 bases outside the gene matches. This CDR3 contains 14 residues. The CDR3 is CASSQLAGYYEQYF. For the CDR3, the DNA is TGTGCCAGCAGCCAGCTAGCGGGGTACTACGAGCAGTACTTC.

V gene TRBV2 combines with J gene TRBJ1-5, with 9 bases aligning to TRBD1. The CDR3 runs 14 residues. Germline lookup yields CDR1 SNHLY and CDR2 FYNNEI. Germline trimming cut 7 bases from V and 6 bases from J; bases unmatched to any gene: 7. This chain's CDR3 is CASNPGTGRQPQHF. The CDR3, as DNA: TGTGCCAGCAACCCCGGGACAGGGCGTCAGCCCCAGCATTTT.

The chain combines TRBV11-2 with TRBJ2-6, with D maybe TRBD2 (6 bases). CDR1 SGHAT and CDR2 FQNNGV come from the germline V gene. CDR3 size: 17 residues. V was clipped by 5 bases and J by 1 base, with 15 bases between them. The CDR3, as DNA: TGTGCCAGCAGCCCTAGGGGAGGAGCGTCTGGGGCCAACGTCCTGACTTTC. This codes for CASSPRGGASGANVLTF.

This clone was detected only a few times. The V call is TRBV6-1, the J call TRBJ2-7; TRBD1 matches at 7 bases. The trim removed 3 bases at V and 6 bases at J, leaving 11 bases unmatched. The CDR3 runs to 15 residues. CDR1 and CDR2 from the germline V gene are MNHNS and SASEGT. The CDR3 is CASSDRTGVIIEQYF. In nucleotides, the CDR3 is TGTGCCAGCAGTGACCGGACAGGAGTAATTATCGAGCAGTACTTC.

V gene TRBV5-4 combines with J gene TRBJ2-7, with TRBD1 identical over 7 bases. The V gene end was trimmed by 4 bases and the J gene end by 5 bases; junction bases not matched to a gene: 15. Germline CDR1 and CDR2: SGHNT and YYREEE (reference sequence). CDR3 size: 16 residues. The CDR3, as DNA: TGTGCCAGCAGCGTAAACCAATTACAGGGGACCCACGAGCAGTACTTC. This encodes CASSVNQLQGTHEQYF.

As DNA, the CDR3 is TGTGCCAGCAGCGAAGGGGGCTCCTCTGGAAACACCATATATTTT. This translates into CASSEGGSSGNTIYF. The chain uses TRBV5-4 and TRBJ1-3, with 7 bases fitting TRBD1. The ends lost 4 bases at V and 0 bases at J; junction bases unmatched: 4. Germline V gene data show CDR1 as SGHNT and CDR2 as YYREEE (reference sequence). CDR3 length: 15 amino acids.